This entry lists 14 T cell receptor beta chains sequenced from one sample in a study of blood T cell repertoires in COVID-19. Measured with immunoSEQ multiplex PCR; TCRdb has only the in-frame clones, and not every one. The repertoire includes 90,000 to 120,000 clones, approximately 85% of them detected once, and 2.1% sits in the top ten. The sample was peripheral blood. The source of these receptors is a human donor in a cohort sampled during active COVID-19.

The J gene is TRBJ1-1, the V gene TRBV5-1; 7 nucleotides agree with TRBD1. The germline CDR1 and CDR2 sequences are SGHRS and YFSETQ. J gave up 3 bases and V 0 bases, and 2 bases lay outside the gene matches. This CDR3 region has 14 residues. CDR3: CASSLGTGDTEAFF. The CDR3 DNA sequence: TGCGCCAGCAGCTTGGGGACAGGAGACACTGAAGCTTTCTTT. The variable domain in full, with the rest retrieved from reference TRBV5-1 and TRBJ1-1, is KAGVTQTPRYLIKTRGQQVTLSCSPISGHRSVSWYQQTPGQGLQFLFEYFSETQRNKGNFPGRFSGRQFSNSRSEMNVSTLELGDSALYLCASSLGTGDTEAFFGQGTRLTVV.

The rearrangement uses TRBV27 and TRBJ1-5; 7 bases are shared with TRBD1. Germline V CDR1 and CDR2: MNHEY, SMNVEV (reference sequence). This CDR3 is 14 amino acids long. V lost 4 bases and J lost 4; bases outside the gene matches: 4. CDR3 sequence reads: CASSYRGSNQPQHF. CDR3 in DNA: TGTGCCAGCAGTTACAGGGGTTCGAATCAGCCCCAGCATTTT.

J is TRBJ1-1 and V is TRBV29-1, with 7 bases aligning to TRBD1. Unmatched junction bases numbered 2, after V lost 2 bases and J lost 2 bases. CDR3 length: 13 residues. Germline V CDR1 and CDR2: SQVTM, ANQGSEA. In nucleotides, the CDR3 is TGCAGCGTTGAAAGGGACAGCAACACTGAAGCTTTCTTT. This encodes CSVERDSNTEAFF.

This clone appeared a single time. The V and J genes are TRBV24-1 and TRBJ2-3; tentative D call: TRBD2 (6 bases). Trimming took 6 bases from V and 2 from J, leaving 14 bases between them. This CDR3 spans 15 amino acids. CDR1 and CDR2 (germline): KGHDR, SFDVKD. Written as DNA, the CDR3 is TGTGCCACCAGTCCCATGGAGGGAGCCACAGATACGCAGTATTTT. It translates to CATSPMEGATDTQYF.

The count of this clone is one. This sequence joins TRBV24-1 and TRBJ1-2; TRBD1 matches 7 bases. Germline V gene lookup returns CDR1 KGHDR and CDR2 SFDVKD. The V segment lost 4 bases and the J segment 8 bases; nucleotides outside the gene matches: 9. The CDR3 totals 14 residues. This chain's CDR3 is CATSDRDRVGGYTF. CDR3 in DNA: TGTGCCACCAGTGACCGCGACAGGGTGGGGGGCTACACCTTC.

The rearrangement joins TRBV6-6 to TRBJ1-1; D not resolved. The germline gives CDR1 MNHNY, CDR2 SVGAGI (reference sequence). The V end was cut by 2 bases, the J end by 6 bases, with 10 bases between. The CDR3 contains 13 residues. The CDR3 bases are TGTGCCAGCAGTTACACGGGAGTTTCTGAAGCTTTCTTT. Encoded protein: CASSYTGVSEAFF.

The chain combines TRBV6-6 with TRBJ2-1; TRBD2 matches 7 bases. V shed 5 bases and J 7 bases; nucleotides not matched to a gene: 11. CDR1 and CDR2 (germline): MNHNY, SVGAGI (reference sequence). The CDR3 loop spans 15 amino acids. The CDR3 bases are TGTGCCAGCAGTAGCCAGGGCGGGAGTACTAATGAGCAGTTCTTC. This gives the protein CASSSQGGSTNEQFF.

This clone was seen once. DNA of the CDR3: TGTGCCAGCCTCTATTCTAGCACAGATACGCAGTATTTT. Amino acids: CASLYSSTDTQYF. The rearrangement links TRBV7-9 to TRBJ2-3; no firm D call. Trimming stripped 8 bases from V and 0 bases from J, with 9 bases between. The CDR3 consists of 13 residues. Germline V CDR1 and CDR2: SEHNR, FQNEAQ (reference sequence).

The rearrangement joins TRBV5-1 to TRBJ2-3; 9 bases line up with TRBD2. Germline CDR1 is SGHRS and CDR2 is YFSETQ. This CDR3 has 16 residues. V shed 4 bases and J 3 bases; nucleotides not matched to a gene: 9. The CDR3 protein is CASSEGLAISTDTQYF. The CDR3 bases are TGCGCCAGCAGCGAGGGACTAGCTATTAGTACAGATACGCAGTATTTT.

V usage is TRBV2 and J usage is TRBJ1-5; a possible D gene is TRBD1 (6 bases). V was pared by 4 bases and J by 7 bases, with 14 bases between. The CDR3 loop spans 14 amino acids. Per the germline V gene, CDR1 is SNHLY and CDR2 is FYNNEI. The CDR3 coding sequence is TGTGCCAGCAGTGCGGGGGGCGCGGGACAGCCCCAGCATTTT. Translating it yields CASSAGGAGQPQHF.

This chain links TRBV24-1 with TRBJ1-2; 7 nucleotides line up with TRBD1. Germline V lookup: CDR1 KGHDR, CDR2 SFDVKD. The CDR3 spans 14 residues. J lost 8 bases, V lost 1 base, and 6 bases had no gene match. The CDR3 bases are TGTGCCACCAGTGATTTTGCCGACAGGGAGGGCTACACCTTC. Protein sequence: CATSDFADREGYTF.

The chain uses TRBV5-6 and TRBJ2-2; D gene uncertain. The V end was cut by 0 bases, the J end by 4 bases, with 4 bases between. The CDR3 runs 13 residues. CDR1 is SGHDT and CDR2 is YYEEEE in the germline V gene. CDR3 region: CASSLDGTGELFF. The CDR3 coding sequence is TGTGCCAGCAGCTTGGACGGCACCGGGGAGCTGTTTTTT.

The chain has TRBV7-6 and TRBJ2-1, with 9 positions matching TRBD2. V gave up 3 bases and J gave up 6 bases; unmatched junction bases: 9. Germline V gene data show CDR1 as SGHVS and CDR2 as FNYEAQ. This CDR3 contains 16 residues. The CDR3 sequence: CASSFLPSGNSNEQFF. In DNA form, the CDR3 reads TGTGCCAGCAGCTTTTTACCTAGCGGGAATTCCAATGAGCAGTTCTTC.

V is TRBV27 and J is TRBJ2-7; 7 nucleotides line up with TRBD1. After removal of 8 bases from V and 4 bases from J, the junction contained 11 bases not matched to a gene. The CDR3 runs to 14 residues. Germline V gene lookup returns CDR1 MNHEY and CDR2 SMNVEV (reference sequence). DNA for the CDR3: TGTGCCAGCTCCCCTTTGGACAGGATTTACGAGCAGTACTTC. Protein sequence: CASSPLDRIYEQYF.